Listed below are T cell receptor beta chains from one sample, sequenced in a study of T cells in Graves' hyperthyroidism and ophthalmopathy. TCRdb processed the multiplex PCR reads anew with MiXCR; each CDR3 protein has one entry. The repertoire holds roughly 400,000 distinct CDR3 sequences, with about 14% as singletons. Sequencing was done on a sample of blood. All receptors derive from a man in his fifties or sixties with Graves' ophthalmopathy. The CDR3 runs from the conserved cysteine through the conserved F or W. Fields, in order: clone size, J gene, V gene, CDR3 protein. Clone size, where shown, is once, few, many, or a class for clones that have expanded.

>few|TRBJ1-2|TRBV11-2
CASSRHTAINYGYTF
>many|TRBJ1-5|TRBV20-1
CSARDLTGHQPQHF
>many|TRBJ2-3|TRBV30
CAWGVAGAGTDTQYF
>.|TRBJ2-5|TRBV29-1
CSVASGRVETQYF
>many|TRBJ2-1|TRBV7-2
CASSTDRGSYNEQFF
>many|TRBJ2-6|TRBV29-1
CSVRIQGGSGANVLTF
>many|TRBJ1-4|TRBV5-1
CASSGDSSTNEKLFF
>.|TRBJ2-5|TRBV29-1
CSVGGTGSVQETQYF
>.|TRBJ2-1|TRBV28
CASSPQIPYNEQFF
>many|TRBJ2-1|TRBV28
CASSVAGTSGRTNEQFF
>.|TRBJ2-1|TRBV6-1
CASSEGWGEGRQFF
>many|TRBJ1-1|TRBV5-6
CASSLGGVPAFF
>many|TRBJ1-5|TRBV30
CAWSSRAAQPQHF
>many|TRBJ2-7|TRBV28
CASSLIAGAHEQYF